Following are 21 T cell receptor beta chains from one sample sequenced in a study of OX40 agonist ivuxolimab in advanced cancers. Some clones are missing from TCRdb's copy, which holds only in-frame ones; the method was immunoSEQ multiplex PCR. This table has approximately 70,000 clones, about 84% appearing once. This specimen consisted of CD4+ or CD8+ T cells sorted from blood, obtained in a trial of the OX40 agonist ivuxolimab. These receptors originate from an adult with an advanced solid tumor such as melanoma, head and neck, liver or kidney cancer.

This chain links TRBV29-1 with TRBJ2-5, with 9 bases identical to TRBD1. The germline gives CDR1 SQVTM, CDR2 ANQGSEA. Germline trimming cut 8 bases from V and 4 bases from J; bases unmatched to any gene: 8. This CDR3 contains 13 residues. CDR3 residues: CSLGQGWRETQYF. CDR3 nucleotide sequence: TGCAGCCTAGGACAGGGGTGGCGAGAGACCCAGTACTTC.

The V call is TRBV10-3, the J call TRBJ2-1; TRBD1 aligns across 11 bases. This CDR3 is 12 amino acids long. Germline values: CDR1 ENHRY, CDR2 SYGVKD. V gave up 9 bases and J gave up 10 bases; unmatched junction bases: 5. The CDR3 region is CAIGQGAGEQFF. The CDR3 DNA is TGTGCCATAGGACAGGGGGCGGGAGAGCAGTTCTTC.

The rearrangement joins TRBV27 to TRBJ1-2, with D unclear. V gave up 6 bases and J gave up 2 bases, with 10 bases separating them. CDR3 length equals 13 residues. Germline-derived CDR1 and CDR2 are MNHEY and SMNVEV (reference sequence). The CDR3 sequence is CASRRAGNYGYTF. The DNA for the CDR3 is TGTGCCAGCAGACGGGCGGGGAACTATGGCTACACCTTC.

This chain links TRBV7-2 with TRBJ2-1; 13 positions agree with TRBD2. Unmatched junction bases numbered 3, after V lost 5 bases and J lost 5 bases. The CDR3 spans 15 residues. The germline CDR1 and CDR2 sequences are SGHTA and FQGNSA. CDR3 sequence (DNA): TGTGCCAGCAGCGGGACTAGCGGGAAACACAATGAGCAGTTCTTC. Translated, it gives CASSGTSGKHNEQFF.

The V call is TRBV6-5, the J call TRBJ1-5, with D possibly matching TRBD1 (5 bases). CDR1 is MNHEY and CDR2 is SVGAGI in the germline V gene. The V and J ends lost 10 bases and 3 bases respectively, with 10 bases between them. This CDR3 is built from 12 residues. CDR3 loop: CATGRINQPQHF. The CDR3 region has the DNA TGTGCCACGGGACGGATCAATCAGCCCCAGCATTTT.

J is TRBJ1-1 and V is TRBV7-2, with D possibly matching TRBD1 (5 bases). CDR1 and CDR2 (germline): SGHTA, FQGNSA. The CDR3 covers 14 residues. V was clipped by 3 bases and J by 5 bases, with 13 bases between them. CDR3 nucleotides: TGTGCCAGCAGCTTTATTGGGGGGATGACTGAAGCTTTCTTT. Translating gives CASSFIGGMTEAFF.

V gene TRBV6-5 combines with J gene TRBJ1-2; 7 bases fit TRBD1. This CDR3 has 14 amino acids. Germline V lookup: CDR1 MNHEY, CDR2 SVGAGI. The J segment lost 8 bases and the V segment lost 5 bases, leaving 11 bases of the junction unmatched. The CDR3 nucleotides are TGTGCCAGCAGTCAAGAACAGGGGTTCCCGGGCTACACCTTC. Residues: CASSQEQGFPGYTF.

The CDR3 coding sequence is TGTGCCAGCACTCGACAGGGGGCAAGAAACACTGAAGCTTTCTTT. Its translation: CASTRQGARNTEAFF. The chain uses TRBV27 and TRBJ1-1; 10 nucleotides agree with TRBD1. The germline V gene encodes CDR1 MNHEY and CDR2 SMNVEV (reference sequence). The CDR3 spans 15 residues. The trim removed 7 bases at V and 2 bases at J, leaving 7 bases unmatched.

The CDR3 DNA is TGTGCCAGCAGCTGGGACAGGGCTAATTCACCCCTCCACTTT. Its translation is CASSWDRANSPLHF. The rearrangement joins TRBV6-5 to TRBJ1-6; 9 nucleotides agree with TRBD1. Germline loops: CDR1 MNHEY, CDR2 SVGAGI. The CDR3 consists of 14 residues. V gave up 6 bases and J gave up 6 bases; unmatched junction bases: 3.

This chain joins TRBV4-1 and TRBJ2-7, with D uncertain. CDR1 and CDR2 (germline): MGHRA, YSYEKL. This CDR3 comprises 13 residues. The V and J ends lost 1 base and 5 bases respectively, with 9 bases between them. CDR3 loop: CASSQGRANEQYF. CDR3 coding DNA: TGCGCCAGCAGCCAAGGAAGAGCAAACGAGCAGTACTTC.

The rearrangement links TRBV7-9 to TRBJ1-1; 8 nucleotides match TRBD1. The CDR3 spans 16 residues. J lost 10 bases, V lost 4 bases, and 17 bases had no gene match. Germline V gene lookup returns CDR1 SEHNR and CDR2 FQNEAQ (reference sequence). Here the CDR3 DNA reads TGTGCCAGCAGCTCACACCGATCTGACAGGGGTAGAGGAGCTTTCTTT. The encoded protein is CASSSHRSDRGRGAFF.

The CDR3: CASSIYNTGELFF. The CDR3 DNA is TGTGCCAGTAGTATTTACAACACCGGGGAGCTGTTTTTT. The chain uses TRBV19 and TRBJ2-2; D unresolved. CDR1 and CDR2 from the germline V gene are LNHDA and SQIVND (reference sequence). V was pared by 3 bases and J by 2 bases, with 4 bases between. CDR3 length equals 13 residues.

The chain uses TRBV11-2 and TRBJ2-1; D remains ambiguous. In germline, CDR1 is SGHAT, CDR2 FQNNGV. The V end lost 3 bases, the J end lost 5 bases, and 11 bases lay between the germline ends. CDR3 size: 14 residues. The CDR3 spells CASSFQETDNEQFF. The DNA for the CDR3 is TGTGCCAGCAGCTTCCAGGAGACTGACAATGAGCAGTTCTTC.

The chain carries TRBV9 and TRBJ1-1; D is possibly TRBD1 (6 bases). CDR3 size: 13 residues. The germline V gene has CDR1 SGDLS and CDR2 YYNGEE. V lost 4 bases and J lost 1, with 8 bases in between. In DNA, the CDR3 is TGTGCCAGCAGCACGACAGGGAACACTGAAGCTTTCTTT. Residues: CASSTTGNTEAFF.

This chain connects TRBV7-9 to TRBJ1-6, with 7 bases identical to TRBD1. V lost 0 bases, J lost 5 bases, and 4 bases stayed unmatched. CDR3 size: 16 residues. The germline CDR1 and CDR2 sequences are SEHNR and FQNEAQ (reference sequence). The CDR3 region is CASSLAGTENNSPLHF. CDR3 DNA: TGTGCCAGCAGCTTAGCGGGGACAGAGAATAATTCACCCCTCCACTTT.

The rearrangement uses TRBV7-9 and TRBJ2-5; D unclear. This CDR3 contains 11 residues. Germline V lookup: CDR1 SEHNR, CDR2 FQNEAQ (reference sequence). Trimming took 0 bases from V and 4 from J, leaving 0 bases between them. The CDR3 DNA reads TGTGCCAGCAGCTTAGCAGAGACCCAGTACTTC. Its protein product is CASSLAETQYF.

The V gene is TRBV5-5, the J gene TRBJ1-4; the D is unclear. V dropped 2 bases and J dropped 0 bases, with 5 bases sitting between them. Germline CDR1 is SGHKS and CDR2 is YYEKEE (reference sequence). This CDR3 spans 14 amino acids. The chain's CDR3 is CASSLLATNEKLFF. The CDR3 DNA is TGTGCCAGCAGCTTACTAGCAACTAATGAAAAACTGTTTTTT.

The J gene is TRBJ2-3, the V gene TRBV6-5; D not certain. The V gene lost 0 bases and the J gene lost 5 bases, with 15 bases spanning the gap. The CDR3 length is 16 residues. Germline-derived CDR1 and CDR2 are MNHEY and SVGAGI. CDR3 sequence (DNA): TGTGCCAGCAGTTACTCGACTGGCACCCGGAGAGATACGCAGTATTTT. The encoded protein is CASSYSTGTRRDTQYF.

This chain links TRBV5-1 with TRBJ2-5, with 8 nucleotides matching TRBD1. The CDR3 consists of 16 residues. Trimming cost V 4 bases and J 3 bases; bases outside gene matches: 11. Germline V gene sequence: CDR1 SGHRS, CDR2 YFSETQ. The CDR3 reads CASSGGQGVVKETQYF. CDR3 DNA: TGCGCCAGCAGCGGAGGACAGGGCGTCGTGAAAGAGACCCAGTACTTC. Using reference TRBV5-1 and TRBJ2-5 for the parts outside the CDR3, the full variable domain is KAGVTQTPRYLIKTRGQQVTLSCSPISGHRSVSWYQQTPGQGLQFLFEYFSETQRNKGNFPGRFSGRQFSNSRSEMNVSTLELGDSALYLCASSGGQGVVKETQYFGPGTRLLVL.

The chain is built from TRBV4-3 and TRBJ2-2, with 8 bases lining up with TRBD2. V dropped 0 bases and J dropped 7; count of bases not matched to a gene: 13. The CDR3 sequence is 18 residues long. The germline gives CDR1 LGHNA, CDR2 YSLEER. CDR3 sequence: CASSQEEIAGLFGGELFF. CDR3 in DNA: TGCGCCAGCAGCCAAGAGGAAATAGCGGGATTATTTGGCGGGGAGCTGTTTTTT.

The J gene is TRBJ1-6, the V gene TRBV6-1, with D maybe TRBD1 (6 bases). Trimming stripped 7 bases from V and 4 bases from J, with 8 bases between. From germline, CDR1 is MNHNS and CDR2 SASEGT. This CDR3 is built from 13 residues. DNA of the CDR3: TGTGCCAGCATAGGACAGTATAATTCACCCCTCCACTTT. This encodes CASIGQYNSPLHF.